This T cell receptor (beta chain) was identified in a study of blood T cells in healthy people across ages. Overall study results and limits: Relative to aged donors, long-lived donors carried more naive CD4+ cells and displayed higher diversity. Estimates of total diversity, which came from one million sequenced T cells, were considered to be underestimates.

Concerning this clonotype itself: Its antigen is still unknown.

Then a second PCR, running about 6 to 12 cycles, was carried out with a sample-barcoded 5' primer and a J-beta primer mix. TCRdb redid the calling of the 5' RACE reads with MiXCR, one entry per CDR3 protein. This table holds roughly 680,000 distinct CDR3 sequences, under 25% found once. The CDR3 is 13 residues long. Germline lookup yields CDR1 ENHRY and CDR2 SYGVKD. Healthy Caucasians from Russia aged about 6 to 95 served as donors. The sequence was obtained from a man between 65 and 85 years old in good health. The chain combines TRBV10-3 with TRBJ2-5; D unresolved. The DNA end is more similar to TRBJ2-7, so the J call may be wrong. The sequenced sample consisted of blood. CDR3 loop: CAISESRIHEQYF. CDR3 coding DNA: TGTGCCATCAGTGAAAGTCGGATCCACGAGCAGTACTTC.